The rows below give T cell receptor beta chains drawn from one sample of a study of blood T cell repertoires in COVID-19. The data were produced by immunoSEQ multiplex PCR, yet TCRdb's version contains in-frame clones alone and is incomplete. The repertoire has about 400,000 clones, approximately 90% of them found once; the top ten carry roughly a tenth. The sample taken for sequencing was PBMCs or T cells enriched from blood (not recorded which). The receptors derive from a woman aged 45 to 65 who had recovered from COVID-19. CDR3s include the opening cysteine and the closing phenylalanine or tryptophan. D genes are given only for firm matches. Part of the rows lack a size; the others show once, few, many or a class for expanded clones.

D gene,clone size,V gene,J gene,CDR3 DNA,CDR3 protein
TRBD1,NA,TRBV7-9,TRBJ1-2,TGTGCCAGCAAACCCCCTGGGACAGGGCGTAACTATGGCTACACCTTC,CASKPPGTGRNYGYTF
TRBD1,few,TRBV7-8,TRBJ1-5,TGTGCCAGCAGCTTACGTACAGGGGCCTTTAGCAATCAGCCCCAGCATTTT,CASSLRTGAFSNQPQHF
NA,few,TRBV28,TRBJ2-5,TGTGCCAGCAGTTTAGGGGGGAAAGAGACCCAGTACTTC,CASSLGGKETQYF
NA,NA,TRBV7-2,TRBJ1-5,TGTGCCAGCAGCTTAGTCAGAGGGTACAATCAGCCCCAGCATTTT,CASSLVRGYNQPQHF
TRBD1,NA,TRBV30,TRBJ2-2,TGTGCCTGGATGGGACAGGGGGTGTTTTCCGGGGAGCTGTTTTTT,CAWMGQGVFSGELFF
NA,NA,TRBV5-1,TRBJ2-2,TGCGCCAGCAGCCCCCCTCCCGGGGAGCTGTTTTTT,CASSPPPGELFF
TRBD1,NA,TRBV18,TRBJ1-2,TGTGCCAGCTCACCGGGACAGGGGTTGAATGGCTACACCTTC,CASSPGQGLNGYTF
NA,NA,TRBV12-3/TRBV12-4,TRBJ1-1,TGTGCCAGCAGCTTGACAGAGAACACTGAAGCTTTCTTT,CASSLTENTEAFF
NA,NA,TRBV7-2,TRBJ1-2,TGTGCCAGCAGTTCCACTGCGGCTAACTATGGCTACACCTTC,CASSSTAANYGYTF
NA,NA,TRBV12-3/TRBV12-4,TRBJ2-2,TGTGCCAGCAGAACGGACAGCACCGGGGAGCTGTTTTTT,CASRTDSTGELFF
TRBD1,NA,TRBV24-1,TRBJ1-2,TGTGCCACCAGTGATCACTTACAGGGGAAGGGTGGCTACACCTTC,CATSDHLQGKGGYTF
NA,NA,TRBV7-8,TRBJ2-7,TGTGCCAGCAGCCCCACCACCGGGGAGCACCTGGGCGAGCAGTACTTC,CASSPTTGEHLGEQYF
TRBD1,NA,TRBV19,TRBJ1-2,TGTGCCAGTATATCCATCGGGACAGCGTCTAACTATGGCTACACCTTC,CASISIGTASNYGYTF
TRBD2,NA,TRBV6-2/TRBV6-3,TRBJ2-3,TGTGCCAGCAGTTACTCGAATTCACCCAGCGGGGCGGCCACAGATACGCAGTATTTT,CASSYSNSPSGAATDTQYF
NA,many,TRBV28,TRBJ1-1,TGTGCCAGCGGGCAAGGAAGATCTCTGAACACTGAAGCTTTCTTT,CASGQGRSLNTEAFF
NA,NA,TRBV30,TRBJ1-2,TGTGCCTGGAGTGTAGCGGGGCATGGCTACACCTTC,CAWSVAGHGYTF
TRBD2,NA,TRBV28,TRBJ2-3,TGTGCCAGCAGTTTGGAAGCGGGGGGAGCTGATACGCAGTATTTT,CASSLEAGGADTQYF
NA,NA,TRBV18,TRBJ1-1,TGTGCCAGCTCATCGGGGCCCGGGACACAGAACACTGAAGCTTTCTTT,CASSSGPGTQNTEAFF
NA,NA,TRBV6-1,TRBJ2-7,TGTGCCAGCAGTGAAATCAGGGGCTACGAGCAGTACTTC,CASSEIRGYEQYF
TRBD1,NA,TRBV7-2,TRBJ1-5,TGTGCCAGCAGCTCCGACAGGGAAAATCAGCCCCAGCATTTT,CASSSDRENQPQHF
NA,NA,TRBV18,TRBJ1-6,TGTGCCAGCTCACCAGATATCAGTTCACCCCTCCACTTT,CASSPDISSPLHF
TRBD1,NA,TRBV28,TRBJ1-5,TGTGCCAGCAGCACACCGGGACAGGGCCCTTCTTGGACCCAGCATTTT,CASSTPGQGPSWTQHF
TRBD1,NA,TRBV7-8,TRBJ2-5,TGTGCCAGCAGCTTAGGTCTCGACAGGGTAGAAGAGACCCAGTACTTC,CASSLGLDRVEETQYF
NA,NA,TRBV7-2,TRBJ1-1,TGTGCCAGCTCGGAGGAGGTTTTTTACACTGAAGCTTTCTTT,CASSEEVFYTEAFF
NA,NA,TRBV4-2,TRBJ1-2,TGTGCCAGCAGCCAAGATCGGAGACAGACTAACTATGGCTACACCTTC,CASSQDRRQTNYGYTF
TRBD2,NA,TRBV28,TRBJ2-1,TGTGCCAGCGCGCCCAGCTTGGGTAGCGGGGAGGACAATGAGCAGTTCTTC,CASAPSLGSGEDNEQFF
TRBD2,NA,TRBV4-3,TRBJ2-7,TGCGCCAGCAGCCAAGGCTATACGGGGGGATACGAGCAGTACTTC,CASSQGYTGGYEQYF
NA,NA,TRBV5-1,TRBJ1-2,TGCGCCAGCAGCTTCGGGGGGGACTATGGCTACACCTTC,CASSFGGDYGYTF
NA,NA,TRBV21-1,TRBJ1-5,TGTGCCAGCAGCTCCCTGGAGGTGAGGGCATGGCAGCCCCAGCATTTT,CASSSLEVRAWQPQHF
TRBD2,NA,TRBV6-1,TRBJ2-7,TGTGCCAGCAGTGAGGAAGCGGGGGCCCCATCTCTCGAGCAGTACTTC,CASSEEAGAPSLEQYF
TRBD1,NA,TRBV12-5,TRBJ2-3,TGTGCTAGTGGTTTGTCAGAGACAGGGTTTTGGACAGATACGCAGTATTTT,CASGLSETGFWTDTQYF
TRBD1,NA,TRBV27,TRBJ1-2,TGTGCCAGCAGTTTTGCCCCACAGGGGGCGTATGGCTACACCTTC,CASSFAPQGAYGYTF
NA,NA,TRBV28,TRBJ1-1,TGTGCCAGCAGTTCCCCCCTCGGCAGGGAGAACACTGAAGCTTTCTTT,CASSSPLGRENTEAFF
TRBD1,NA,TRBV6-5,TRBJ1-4,TGTGCCAGCAGTTACGTGACAGGGGCTGAAAAACTGTTTTTT,CASSYVTGAEKLFF
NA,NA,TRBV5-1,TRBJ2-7,TGCGCCAGCAGCTTACGCAGGGAATCTCCCTCCTACGAGCAGTACTTC,CASSLRRESPSYEQYF
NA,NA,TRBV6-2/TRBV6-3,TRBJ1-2,TGTGCCAGCAGTTACGAGGAGGGCAGGGTAATTTCTGGCTACACCTTC,CASSYEEGRVISGYTF
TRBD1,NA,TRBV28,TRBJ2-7,TGTGCCAGCAGGGGGGACAGCTACGAGCAGTACTTC,CASRGDSYEQYF
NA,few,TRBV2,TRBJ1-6,TGTGCCAGCAGTGAATCTCTTGGAGACTCTCCCCACTTT,CASSESLGDSPHF
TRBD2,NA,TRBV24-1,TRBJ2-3,TGTGCCACCAGTGATGGGACTAGCGGTACAGATACGCAGTATTTT,CATSDGTSGTDTQYF
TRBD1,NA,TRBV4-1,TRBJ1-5,TGCGCCAGCAGCCAAGGGACAGGACCTAGCAATCAGCCCCAGCATTTT,CASSQGTGPSNQPQHF
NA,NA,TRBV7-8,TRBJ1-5,TGTGCCAGCAGCTTCGACAGGAGCAATCAGCCCCAGCATTTT,CASSFDRSNQPQHF
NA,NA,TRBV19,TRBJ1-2,TGTGCCAGTAGTGATCCGGGACTCTATGGCTACACCTTC,CASSDPGLYGYTF
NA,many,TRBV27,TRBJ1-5,TGTGCCAGCAGTTTTAGAGGTGAGAGCAATCAGCCCCAGCATTTT,CASSFRGESNQPQHF
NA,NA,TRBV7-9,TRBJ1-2,TGTGCCAGCAGCTTAGCGTGGCCGTCAGACACTAACTATGGCTACACCTTC,CASSLAWPSDTNYGYTF
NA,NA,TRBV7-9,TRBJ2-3,TGTGCCAGCAGCGCGGCCAGCACAGATACGCAGTATTTT,CASSAASTDTQYF
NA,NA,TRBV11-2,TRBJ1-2,TGTGCCAGCAGCTTAGGAGGGTTAGCTAACTATGGCTACACCTTC,CASSLGGLANYGYTF
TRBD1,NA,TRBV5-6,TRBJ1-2,TGTGCCAGCAGCTTAGACAGGGGGGTTCGCTATGGCTACACCTTC,CASSLDRGVRYGYTF
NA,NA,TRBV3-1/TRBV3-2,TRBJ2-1,TGTGCCAGCAGCTCATCCAGGGGCACCTCCTCTGGTGAGCAGTTCTTC,CASSSSRGTSSGEQFF
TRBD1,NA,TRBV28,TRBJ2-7,TGTGCCACTAAGGGACAGATCGGCGCCGCCGCTAACTACGAGCAGTACTTC,CATKGQIGAAANYEQYF
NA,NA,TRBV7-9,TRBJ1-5,TGTGCCAGCAGCTCCCCTGGGCAGGGAAACCAGCCCCAGCATTTT,CASSSPGQGNQPQHF
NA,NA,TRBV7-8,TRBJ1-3,TGTGCCAGCAGCACAGGGTACGGAAACACCATATATTTT,CASSTGYGNTIYF